The present entry profiles one T cell receptor beta chain with its context. As yet, its antigen is unknown. Trimming left V 0 bases short and J 5 bases short, with 5 bases between. Germline-derived CDR1 and CDR2 are MGHRA and YSYEKL. There are 13 residues in the CDR3. This sample stems from a study of T-cell memory formation after mild COVID-19. Study summary: Clusters of TCRs were largely donor specific. Findings and caveats of the study: Pre-infection memory contained some responding clones, which suggested that cross-reactive memory had joined. Later expanders leaned CD4+, whereas day 15 to 85 contracting clones were balanced CD4/CD8.

A single record per CDR3 protein comes from TCRdb applying MiXCR to the 5' RACE reads. The repertoire holds fewer than 95,000 distinct CDR3 sequences, roughly 16% seen once, with approximately 40% in the top ten. This receptor was taken from a young man who had mild COVID-19 (a few samples of this study predate the infection). Cell type and time point are not known. Source material: PBMCs or a T cell subset sorted from them (not recorded which). The V and J genes are TRBV4-1 and TRBJ2-1, with D hard to call. The CDR3 nucleotides read TGCGCCAGCAGCCAAGACCATAACAATGAGCAGTTCTTC. Amino acids: CASSQDHNNEQFF.